The rows below give T cell receptor beta chains drawn from one sample of a study of monozygotic twins with inflammatory bowel disease. From its re-call of the 5' RACE reads, TCRdb lists each CDR3 protein once, without DNA. The sample is made up of 190,000 or so distinct CDR3 sequences, and the top ten hold less than 2% of it. Sequencing was performed on blood. These receptors were collected from a human donor with ulcerative colitis or Crohn's disease, or a healthy co-twin of an affected twin (not recorded which). The CDR3 runs from the conserved cysteine through the conserved F or W.

j_gene	v_gene	CDR3aa
TRBJ2-2	TRBV20-1	CSARDTKEVAGLNTGELFF
TRBJ1-5	TRBV20-1	CSAKAPGFYQPQHF
TRBJ2-7	TRBV6-1	CASDTDYYEQYF
TRBJ1-5	TRBV12-3/TRBV12-4	CASSLRGGDQPQHF
TRBJ2-3	TRBV3-1	CASSQGLAHSTDTQYF
TRBJ2-1	TRBV11-2	CASSQEGNEQFF
TRBJ2-1	TRBV5-1	CASSFGRLASYNEQFF
TRBJ2-3	TRBV5-1	CASSLIAASTDTQYF
TRBJ1-5	TRBV12-3/TRBV12-4	CASSYGGSDQPQHF
TRBJ2-4	TRBV15	CATSRDRGIRAKNIQYF
TRBJ1-4	TRBV12-3/TRBV12-4	CASSLWWGRQGDNEKLFF
TRBJ2-7	TRBV12-3/TRBV12-4	CASTNVGGGVEQYF
TRBJ2-1	TRBV5-1	CASIPTGTSYNEQFF
TRBJ1-5	TRBV20-1	CSARQGGSNQPQHF
TRBJ1-1	TRBV5-6	CASSLQGNEAFF
TRBJ1-2	TRBV7-8	CASSTRTGGGYTF
TRBJ2-1	TRBV12-3/TRBV12-4	CASSLNNEQFF
TRBJ1-6	TRBV5-1	CASSLVGQEPLHF
TRBJ2-1	TRBV5-5	CASRLGLAGVVEQFF
TRBJ1-1	TRBV5-1	CASSSTGTVLNTEAFF
TRBJ1-2	TRBV3-1	CASSQGARNYGYTF
TRBJ2-2	TRBV7-3	CASSLQGPYTGELFF